Below, 10 T cell receptor beta chains from the same sample are listed, as sequenced in a study of cytomegalovirus exposure and HLA in healthy donors. 13 Jbeta primers and 60 Vbeta primers were used for the PCR. The method was immunoSEQ multiplex PCR; TCRdb's version includes in-frame clones alone and lacks a portion of them. The table lists approximately 100,000 clones, around 75% of them singletons, with about 2.5% in the top ten. The sample taken for sequencing was PBMCs. These receptors were collected from a man aged 40-50 years in good health and CMV-seronegative.

The chain is built from TRBV7-2 and TRBJ1-5; tentatively, D is TRBD1 (5 bases). The CDR3 is made up of 15 amino acids. The germline V gene encodes CDR1 SGHTA and CDR2 FQGNSA. Trimming removed 5 bases at V and 5 bases at J, with 16 bases between. The CDR3 DNA reads as TGTGCCAGCAGCCCCCGTTCAGGGTATGATCAGCCCCAGCATTTT. Amino acids: CASSPRSGYDQPQHF.

The V gene is TRBV11-2, the J gene TRBJ2-1; TRBD1 matches at 8 bases. The CDR3 totals 13 residues. With 6 bases clipped from V and 4 bases from J, the junction kept 2 bases outside the gene matches. The germline V gene has CDR1 SGHAT and CDR2 FQNNGV. Here the CDR3 reads CASRRTGYNEQFF. CDR3 DNA: TGTGCCAGCAGGCGGACAGGGTACAATGAGCAGTTCTTC.

This chain connects TRBV5-4 to TRBJ2-5; 9 bases fit TRBD2. The germline CDR1 and CDR2 sequences are SGHNT and YYREEE (reference sequence). J was trimmed by 3 bases and V by 0 bases; bases with no gene match: 3. CDR3 size: 15 residues. Written as DNA, the CDR3 is TGTGCCAGCAGCTTGGCCGCTAGCGGGGAAGAGACCCAGTACTTC. The encoded protein is CASSLAASGEETQYF.

The rearrangement links TRBV7-8 to TRBJ2-3, with a weak D call TRBD1 (5 bases). Germline loops: CDR1 SGHVS, CDR2 FQNEAQ. There are 14 residues in the CDR3. Trimming removed 6 bases at V and 2 bases at J, with 12 bases between. The CDR3 sequence is CASRWTLSTDTQYF. In DNA form, the CDR3 reads TGTGCCAGCAGATGGACACTTTCCACAGATACGCAGTATTTT.

This clone was seen once. J is TRBJ1-4 and V is TRBV27, with 9 bases fitting TRBD1. CDR1 is MNHEY and CDR2 is SMNVEV in the germline V gene (reference sequence). The CDR3 length is 16 residues. V trimming: 3 bases; J trimming: 5 bases; junction bases outside the gene matches: 7. CDR3 bases: TGTGCCAGCAGTTTTTACCAGGGACAGGGAAATGAAAAACTGTTTTTT. This gives the protein CASSFYQGQGNEKLFF.

The chain carries TRBV11-2 and TRBJ1-1; 7 positions agree with TRBD1. V shed 5 bases, J shed 4 bases, and the junction held 1 base outside the gene matches. This CDR3 is built from 12 residues. CDR1 SGHAT and CDR2 FQNNGV come from the germline V gene. This CDR3 reads CASSRTGTEAFF. The CDR3 nucleotides read TGTGCCAGCAGCAGGACAGGCACTGAAGCTTTCTTT.

The table lists this clone with a few counts. V gene TRBV5-6 combines with J gene TRBJ1-2; D is unresolved. Germline CDR1 SGHDT, CDR2 YYEEEE. The CDR3 is 16 amino acids. Trimming pared 0 bases from V and 0 bases from J, leaving 12 bases between. DNA of the CDR3: TGTGCCAGCAGCTTGGCCGGCGGTGAAGCTAACTATGGCTACACCTTC. Translation: CASSLAGGEANYGYTF.

This clone showed up just once. V is TRBV2 and J is TRBJ2-1; a weak D match, TRBD1 (6 bases). Trimming shortened V by 7 bases and J by 5 bases, and 12 bases separated the two germline ends. CDR1 is SNHLY, CDR2 FYNNEI, per germline. The CDR3 has 13 amino acids. The CDR3 nucleotides read TGTGCCAGCAACACGGACAGAGACAATGAGCAGTTCTTC. It translates to CASNTDRDNEQFF. Full variable domain (remainder filled in from reference TRBV2 and TRBJ2-1): EPEVTQTPSHQVTQMGQEVILRCVPISNHLYFYWYRQILGQKVEFLVSFYNNEISEKSEIFDDQFSVERPDGSNFTLKIRSTKLEDSAMYFCASNTDRDNEQFFGPGTRLTVL.

This clone was found a few times. V is TRBV5-1 and J is TRBJ2-2, with 8 bases fitting TRBD2. CDR1 is SGHRS, CDR2 YFSETQ, per germline. CDR3 size: 16 residues. The V segment lost 5 bases and the J segment 0 bases; nucleotides outside the gene matches: 6. Here the CDR3 reads CASRFIAGTNTGELFF. DNA of the CDR3: TGCGCCAGCAGATTCATAGCGGGGACGAACACCGGGGAGCTGTTTTTT.

The rearrangement joins TRBV5-1 to TRBJ2-1, with 8 bases that match TRBD2. The V gene end was trimmed by 0 bases and the J gene end by 8 bases; junction bases not matched to a gene: 7. This CDR3 is 15 amino acids long. Germline-derived CDR1 and CDR2 are SGHRS and YFSETQ. The CDR3 sequence: CASSLASGGIYEQFF. Here the CDR3 DNA reads TGCGCCAGCAGCTTGGCCAGCGGGGGAATCTATGAGCAGTTCTTC.